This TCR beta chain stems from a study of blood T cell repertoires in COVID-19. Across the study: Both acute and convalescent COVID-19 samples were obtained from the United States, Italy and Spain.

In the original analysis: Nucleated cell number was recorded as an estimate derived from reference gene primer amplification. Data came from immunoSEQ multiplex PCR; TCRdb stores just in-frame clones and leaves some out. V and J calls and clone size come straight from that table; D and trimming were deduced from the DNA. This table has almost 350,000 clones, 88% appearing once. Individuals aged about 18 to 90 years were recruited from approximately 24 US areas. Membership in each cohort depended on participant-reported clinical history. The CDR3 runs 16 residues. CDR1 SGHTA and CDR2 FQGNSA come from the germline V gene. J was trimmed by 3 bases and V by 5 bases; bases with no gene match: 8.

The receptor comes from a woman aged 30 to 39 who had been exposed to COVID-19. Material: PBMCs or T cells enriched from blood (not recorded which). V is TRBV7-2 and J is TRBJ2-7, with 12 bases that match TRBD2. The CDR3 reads CASSPWTSGINYEQYF. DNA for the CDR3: TGTGCCAGCAGCCCCTGGACTAGCGGGATAAACTACGAGCAGTACTTC. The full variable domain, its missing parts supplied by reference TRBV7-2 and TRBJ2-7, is GAGVSQSPSNKVTEKGKDVELRCDPISGHTALYWYRQSLGQGLEFLIYFQGNSAPDKSGLPSDRFSAERTGGSVSTLTIQRTQQEDSAVYLCASSPWTSGINYEQYFGPGTRLTVT.